What follows are 5 T cell receptor beta chains derived from one specimen sequenced in a study of early T cells in non-severe SARS-CoV-2 infection. TCRdb reprocessed the 5' RACE reads via MiXCR and lists one record per CDR3 protein. There are roughly 51,000 distinct CDR3 sequences in the sample; around 6.9% occur only once, and about 3% lies in the top ten. This specimen consisted of whole blood, obtained at baseline. The receptors shown here come from an adult who was a healthcare worker with PCR-confirmed SARS-CoV-2 infection or an uninfected control (not recorded which).

This clonotype was observed many times. The rearrangement links TRBV28 to TRBJ2-7; 8 positions match TRBD2. Germline CDR1 and CDR2: MDHEN and SYDVKM. V was pared by 5 bases and J by 9 bases, with 21 bases of the junction left unmatched. CDR3 length equals 17 residues. The CDR3 loop reads CASSTTTGTRRRFGQYF. Here the CDR3 DNA reads TGTGCCAGCAGTACTACAACCGGGACTAGAAGAAGATTTGGGCAGTACTTC.

There are many counts of this clonotype. DNA of the CDR3: TGCGCCAGCAGTAAAACAGGGGGCTCGGGCACTGAAGCTTTCTTT. Its protein product is CASSKTGGSGTEAFF. The rearrangement uses TRBV5-1 and TRBJ1-1, with TRBD1 matching over 9 bases. Germline values: CDR1 SGHRS, CDR2 YFSETQ. The CDR3 contains 15 residues. After removal of 5 bases from V and 4 bases from J, the junction contained 9 bases not matched to a gene.

This clonotype turned up a few times. The V gene is TRBV28, the J gene TRBJ1-3, with 7 nucleotides matching TRBD1. CDR1 is MDHEN, CDR2 SYDVKM, per germline. The CDR3 loop spans 15 amino acids. The junction had 9 bases not matched to a gene; V was cut back by 9 bases and J by 1 base. As DNA, the CDR3 is TGTGCCAGTCGCAGACAGGGAGGTTCTGGAAACACCATATATTTT. The encoded protein is CASRRQGGSGNTIYF.

This clonotype was found many times. The V and J genes are TRBV7-2 and TRBJ2-7; 9 bases align to TRBD1. Germline V gives CDR1 SGHTA, CDR2 FQGNSA. This CDR3 is 15 amino acids long. J gave up 6 bases and V 5 bases, and 11 bases lay outside the gene matches. The CDR3 region is CASSPPLGQGSEQYF. CDR3 DNA: TGTGCCAGCAGCCCACCTCTCGGACAGGGGAGCGAGCAGTACTTC. Together with reference TRBV7-2 and TRBJ2-7, the CDR3 gives the full variable domain: GAGVSQSPSNKVTEKGKDVELRCDPISGHTALYWYRQSLGQGLEFLIYFQGNSAPDKSGLPSDRFSAERTGGSVSTLTIQRTQQEDSAVYLCASSPPLGQGSEQYFGPGTRLTVT.

This clonotype was observed many times. This chain joins TRBV11-2 and TRBJ2-1; possibly TRBD2 for D (5 bases). Per germline, CDR1 SGHAT and CDR2 FQNNGV. Trimming pared 2 bases from V and 2 bases from J, leaving 13 bases between. This CDR3 has 16 amino acids. In DNA form, the CDR3 reads TGTGCCAGCAGCTTAAGGGAACGGGGAGCCTACAATGAGCAGTTCTTC. Its protein product is CASSLRERGAYNEQFF.